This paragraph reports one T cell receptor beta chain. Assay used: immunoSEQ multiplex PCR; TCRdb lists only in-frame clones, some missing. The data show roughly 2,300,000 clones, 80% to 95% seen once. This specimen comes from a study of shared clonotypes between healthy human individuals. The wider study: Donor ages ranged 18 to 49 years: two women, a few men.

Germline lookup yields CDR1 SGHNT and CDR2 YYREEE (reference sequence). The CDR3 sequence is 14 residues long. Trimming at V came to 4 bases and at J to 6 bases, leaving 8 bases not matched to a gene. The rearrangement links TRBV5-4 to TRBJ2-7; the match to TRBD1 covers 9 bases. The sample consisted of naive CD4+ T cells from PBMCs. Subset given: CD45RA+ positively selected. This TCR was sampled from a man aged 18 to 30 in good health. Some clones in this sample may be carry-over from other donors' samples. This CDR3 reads CASSTGTGWAEQYF. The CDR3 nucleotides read TGTGCCAGCAGCACGGGGACAGGGTGGGCCGAGCAGTACTTC. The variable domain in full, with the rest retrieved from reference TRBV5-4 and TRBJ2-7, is ETGVTQSPTHLIKTRGQQVTLRCSSQSGHNTVSWYQQALGQGPQFIFQYYREEENGRGNFPPRFSGLQFPNYSSELNVNALELDDSALYLCASSTGTGWAEQYFGPGTRLTVT.